A selection of T cell receptor beta chains follows, all from one sample in a study of blood T cell repertoires in COVID-19. Assay used: immunoSEQ multiplex PCR; TCRdb lists only in-frame clones, some missing. The repertoire holds about 320,000 clones, approximately 84% seen once, with less than 11% in the top ten. Sequenced material: PBMCs or T cells enriched from blood (not recorded which). All receptors derive from a woman between 18 and 29 years old who had recovered from COVID-19. The CDR3 runs from the conserved cysteine through the conserved F or W. The D gene is left open where the match is weak. Some rows have no size entry. The others give once, few or many, or a class for an expanded clone.

>TRBV3-1/TRBV3-2|once|TRBD1|TRBJ1-1
CASSQYRGRNTEAFF
TGTGCCAGCAGCCAATACAGGGGGCGAAACACTGAAGCTTTCTTT
>TRBV4-1|-|TRBD1|TRBJ1-1
CASNRGVLNTEAFF
TGCGCCAGTAACAGGGGCGTCCTGAACACTGAAGCTTTCTTT
>TRBV28|-|-|TRBJ1-2
CASSLGGGVSYGYTF
TGTGCCAGCAGTTTAGGGGGGGGCGTGAGCTATGGCTACACCTTC
>TRBV2|-|-|TRBJ1-1
CASTQTLPDTEAFF
TGTGCCAGCACCCAAACCCTACCGGACACTGAAGCTTTCTTT
>TRBV27|-|TRBD1|TRBJ2-1
CASSSGGVFIEQFF
TGTGCCAGCAGTTCAGGGGGCGTTTTCATTGAGCAGTTCTTC
>TRBV9|-|TRBD2|TRBJ2-7
CASSEGTSGYYEQYF
TGTGCCAGCAGCGAAGGGACTAGCGGCTACTACGAGCAGTACTTC
>TRBV11-2|-|TRBD2|TRBJ2-1
CASSLLAGSYNEQFF
TGTGCCAGCAGCTTGCTAGCGGGAAGTTACAATGAGCAGTTCTTC
>TRBV7-9|-|-|TRBJ1-2
CASSSAGNKGYTF
TGTGCCAGCAGCTCGGCAGGGAATAAGGGCTACACCTTC
>TRBV11-2|-|TRBD1|TRBJ2-6
CASSSTRRDRISGANVLTF
TGTGCCAGCAGCTCAACAAGACGGGACAGGATTTCTGGGGCCAACGTCCTGACTTTC
>TRBV28|-|TRBD1|TRBJ2-7
CASSTSGGEQYF
TGTGCCAGCAGTACCTCAGGGGGCGAGCAGTACTTC
>TRBV5-4|once|-|TRBJ1-3
CASSDQRDSGNTIYF
TGTGCCAGCAGCGATCAGCGGGACTCTGGAAACACCATATATTTT
>TRBV13|once|TRBD2|TRBJ2-5
CASSKRSSGGYQETQYF
TGTGCCAGCAGCAAGAGGTCTAGCGGGGGGTACCAAGAGACCCAGTACTTC
>TRBV3-1/TRBV3-2|few|TRBD2|TRBJ2-2
CASSQEGLAGGPSGELFF
TGTGCCAGCAGCCAAGAGGGACTAGCGGGAGGGCCCTCCGGGGAGCTGTTTTTT
>TRBV28|few|TRBD1|TRBJ1-1
CASSPTGVNTEAFF
TGTGCCAGCAGTCCGACAGGGGTGAACACTGAAGCTTTCTTT
>TRBV28|-|TRBD2|TRBJ2-1
CATWTSGRGRAYNEQFF
TGTGCCACCTGGACTAGCGGGAGGGGAAGGGCCTACAATGAGCAGTTCTTC
>TRBV10-2|-|-|TRBJ1-2
CASRAGALYGYTF
TGCGCCAGCAGGGCAGGGGCCCTCTATGGCTACACCTTC
>TRBV5-4|once|TRBD2|TRBJ2-3
CASSPTSASTDTQYF
TGTGCCAGCAGCCCCACTAGCGCCTCCACAGATACGCAGTATTTT
>TRBV2|-|-|TRBJ1-2
CASSLEQGPYGYTF
TGTGCCAGCAGCCTTGAGCAGGGGCCCTATGGCTACACCTTC
>TRBV2|-|TRBD1|TRBJ1-2
CASSPGQRIYGYTF
TGTGCCAGCAGCCCGGGACAGAGAATCTATGGCTACACCTTC
>TRBV5-6|once|TRBD1|TRBJ1-2
CASSLDRGLSYGYTF
TGTGCCAGCAGCCTGGACAGGGGGCTCAGCTATGGCTACACCTTC
>TRBV28|-|TRBD1|TRBJ1-2
CASSLWGQGNYGYTF
TGTGCCAGCAGTTTATGGGGACAGGGAAACTATGGCTACACCTTC
>TRBV5-1|once|TRBD2|TRBJ2-1
CASSSGGGYNEQFF
TGCGCCAGCAGCTCGGGGGGAGGCTACAATGAGCAGTTCTTC
>TRBV5-4|few|TRBD1|TRBJ2-7
CASSSPGQSAYEQYF
TGTGCCAGCAGCTCCCCGGGACAGAGTGCCTACGAGCAGTACTTC
>TRBV10-3|-|-|TRBJ1-1
CAISELRNRAGTEAFF
TGTGCCATCAGTGAGTTGAGAAACAGGGCAGGTACTGAAGCTTTCTTT
>TRBV3-1/TRBV3-2|-|-|TRBJ2-1
CASTSGTDYFGNEQFF
TGTGCCAGCACCTCCGGCACGGACTACTTTGGCAATGAGCAGTTCTTC
>TRBV5-1|-|TRBD2|TRBJ2-1
CASSLGLAGGRNEQFF
TGCGCCAGCAGCTTGGGACTAGCGGGGGGTCGGAATGAGCAGTTCTTC
>TRBV28|-|TRBD1|TRBJ1-1
CATTTPGQGLAFF
TGTGCTACCACTACTCCGGGACAGGGACTAGCTTTCTTT